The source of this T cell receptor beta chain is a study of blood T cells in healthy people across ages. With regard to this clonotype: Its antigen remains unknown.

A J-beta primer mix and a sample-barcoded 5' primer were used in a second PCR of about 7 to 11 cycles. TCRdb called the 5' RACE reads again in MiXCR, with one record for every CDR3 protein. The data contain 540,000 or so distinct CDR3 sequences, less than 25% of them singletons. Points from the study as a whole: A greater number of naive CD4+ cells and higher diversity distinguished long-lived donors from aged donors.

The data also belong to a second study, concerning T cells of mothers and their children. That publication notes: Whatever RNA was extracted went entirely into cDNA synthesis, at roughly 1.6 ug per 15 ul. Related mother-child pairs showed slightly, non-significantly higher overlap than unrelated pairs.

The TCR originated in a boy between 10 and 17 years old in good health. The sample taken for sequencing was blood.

CDR3 protein: CASSLSEGGTQYF. CDR3 DNA: TGTGCCAGCAGTTTATCGGAGGGCGGGACCCAGTACTTC. The chain uses TRBV27 and TRBJ2-5; D is possibly TRBD2 (6 bases). Trimming removed 0 bases at V and 7 bases at J, with 9 bases between. In germline, CDR1 is MNHEY, CDR2 SMNVEV (reference sequence). CDR3 length: 13 residues.